The 32 T cell receptor beta chains presented below share a single source sample, sequenced in a study of T cell repertoires in cytomegalovirus infection. MiXCR, applied by TCRdb to the reads, yields one record per CDR3 protein. Among approximately 490,000 distinct CDR3 sequences, roughly 10% were seen once, and the ten largest hold roughly a tenth. Sequences were obtained from PBMCs. These receptors all stem from a human donor in good health (CMV status not recorded). Some clones in this sample may be carry-over from other donors' samples.

This chain uses TRBV6-5 with TRBJ1-2; 7 nucleotides agree with TRBD1. V trimming: 2 bases; J trimming: 4 bases; junction bases outside the gene matches: 7. Per germline, CDR1 MNHEY and CDR2 SVGAGI. This CDR3 has 15 residues. The CDR3 DNA is TGTGCCAGCAGTTACGTGACAGGGAATGGCTATGGCTACACCTTC. Translation gives CASSYVTGNGYGYTF.

This clonotype has a count of ten or more. This chain uses TRBV6-5 with TRBJ1-2, with a weak D call TRBD1 (6 bases). Germline V CDR1 and CDR2: MNHEY, SVGAGI. The CDR3 is 15 residues long. V was clipped by 6 bases and J by 5 bases, with 19 bases between them. The CDR3 reads CASRETRGGGYGYTF. CDR3 coding DNA: TGTGCCAGCAGAGAGACCAGGGGCGGGGGTTATGGCTACACCTTC.

This clonotype has a handful of counts. V gene TRBV7-9 combines with J gene TRBJ2-7; no reliable D call. Per the germline V gene, CDR1 is SEHNR and CDR2 is FQNEAQ (reference sequence). V dropped 5 bases and J dropped 1 base, with 12 bases sitting between them. This CDR3 has 14 amino acids. The CDR3 spells CASSPRRGSYEQYF. Written as DNA, the CDR3 is TGTGCCAGCAGCCCGCGTCGAGGTTCCTACGAGCAGTACTTC.

This clonotype occurred many times. This chain uses TRBV10-3 with TRBJ1-4, with 11 positions matching TRBD1. The CDR3 covers 14 residues. Per germline, CDR1 ENHRY and CDR2 SYGVKD. The ends lost 11 bases at V and 5 bases at J; junction bases unmatched: 7. The CDR3 region has the DNA TGTGCCGCCTCCCGGGACAGGGGGAATGAAAAACTGTTTTTT. As protein: CAASRDRGNEKLFF.

The chain couples TRBV11-3 to TRBJ2-1, with 10 bases that match TRBD2. The CDR3 spans 18 residues. The trim removed 0 bases at V and 5 bases at J, leaving 10 bases unmatched. Germline CDR1 and CDR2: SGHNT and YENEEA. The CDR3 DNA reads TGTGCCAGCAGCTTAGATTGGGTAGCGGGAGGAGACGACAATGAGCAGTTCTTC. Translation gives CASSLDWVAGGDDNEQFF. Full variable domain (outside the CDR3, taken from reference TRBV11-3 and TRBJ2-1): EAGVVQSPRYKIIEKKQPVAFWCNPISGHNTLYWYLQNLGQGPELLIRYENEEAVDDSQLPKDRFSAERLKGVDSTLKIQPAELGDSAVYLCASSLDWVAGGDDNEQFFGPGTRLTVL.

In this sample, this clonotype turned up a few times. The chain uses TRBV20-1 and TRBJ2-3, with TRBD2 identical over 10 bases. The CDR3 has 15 residues. Looked up from germline, CDR1 is DFQATT and CDR2 is SNEGSKA (reference sequence). The V gene end was trimmed by 5 bases and the J gene end by 7 bases; junction bases not matched to a gene: 12. The CDR3 spells CSAWEGAGGPNTQYF. DNA for the CDR3: TGCAGTGCTTGGGAGGGAGCGGGAGGGCCAAATACGCAGTATTTT.

This clonotype appeared many times. The chain carries TRBV29-1 and TRBJ2-5, with no clear D. Germline lookup yields CDR1 SQVTM and CDR2 ANQGSEA. The V end lost 7 bases, the J end lost 1 base, and 13 bases lay between the germline ends. The CDR3 is made up of 13 amino acids. The CDR3 DNA is TGCAGCGCCCGACCGGGTACCCAAGAGACCCAGTACTTC. It encodes CSARPGTQETQYF.

This clonotype has ten or more counts. This chain joins TRBV29-1 and TRBJ2-5; weak D call: TRBD1 (6 bases). The length of the CDR3 is 13 residues. Germline lookup yields CDR1 SQVTM and CDR2 ANQGSEA. With 3 bases removed from V and 5 bases from J, the gap between germline ends came to 13 bases. The CDR3 DNA reads TGCAGCGTTGATCGGGGAAGGGGGGAGACCCAGTACTTC. It translates to CSVDRGRGETQYF.

This clonotype was counted at least ten times. A junction boundary mismatches the germline segment, possibly from a read error. This chain uses TRBV7-7 with TRBJ2-5, with 7 bases lining up with TRBD1. The CDR3 extends over 15 amino acids. Germline lookup yields CDR1 SSHAT and CDR2 FNYEAQ (reference sequence). The CDR3 here is CASSLRTGFQETQYF. CDR3 in DNA: TGTGCTAGCAGCTTGCGGACAGGCTTCCAAGAGACCCAGTACTTC.

This clonotype was counted a few times. The germline gene is not matched at one end of the junction; a read error may be the cause. The rearrangement uses TRBV6-2 or TRBV6-3 and TRBJ2-2, with D unclear. The CDR3 consists of 13 residues. Germline V CDR1 and CDR2: MNHEY, SVGEGT. The CDR3 DNA is TGTGCCAGCAGTAACTCAAGAACCGGGGAGCTGTTTTTT. It encodes CASSNSRTGELFF.

This clonotype was counted many times. This chain links TRBV29-1 with TRBJ1-1, with D perhaps matching TRBD1 (5 bases). Trimming took 7 bases from V and 4 from J, leaving 13 bases between them. Germline V gene sequence: CDR1 SQVTM, CDR2 ANQGSEA. The CDR3 contains 12 residues. For the CDR3, the DNA is TGCAGCGGCCTGGGGGGATCCACTGAAGCTTTCTTT. Translation: CSGLGGSTEAFF.

The J gene is TRBJ1-5, the V gene TRBV7-6; TRBD1 agrees at 8 bases. J gave up 4 bases and V 5 bases, and 10 bases lay outside the gene matches. Germline values: CDR1 SGHVS, CDR2 FNYEAQ. The CDR3 sequence is 16 residues long. The CDR3 nucleotides read TGTGCCAGCAGCGGACAGGGACCCGCATTAAATCAGCCCCAGCATTTT. As protein: CASSGQGPALNQPQHF.

This clonotype has ten or more counts. Mismatch with germline at one junction end may stem from a read error. This sequence joins TRBV11-2 and TRBJ2-1, with D tentatively TRBD1 (6 bases). CDR1 is SGHAT, CDR2 FQNNGV, per germline. The CDR3 totals 16 residues. CDR3 sequence: CASSFSLQGFYDEQFF. CDR3 DNA: TGTGCCAGCAGCTTTAGTCTCCAGGGGTTCTACGATGAGCAGTTCTTC.

This clonotype has a count of ten or more. This rearrangement joins TRBV7-2 to TRBJ2-7; 7 nucleotides line up with TRBD1. Trimming cost V 2 bases and J 9 bases; bases outside gene matches: 4. The CDR3 consists of 12 residues. From germline, CDR1 is SGHTA and CDR2 FQGNSA. The CDR3 DNA sequence: TGTGCCAGCAGCTTAAACGGACAGGTGCAGTACTTC. Protein product: CASSLNGQVQYF.

The CDR3 spells CSVAGRLSTDTQYF. The CDR3 DNA reads TGCAGCGTTGCCGGCCGTCTGAGCACAGATACGCAGTATTTT. The J gene is TRBJ2-3, the V gene TRBV29-1; D not certain. V lost 4 bases, J lost 0 bases, and 11 bases lay in between. Germline V CDR1 and CDR2: SQVTM, ANQGSEA. The CDR3 has 14 amino acids.

Ten or more counts support this clonotype. This rearrangement joins TRBV27 to TRBJ2-7, with D maybe TRBD2 (7 bases). CDR1 and CDR2 from the germline V gene are MNHEY and SMNVEV (reference sequence). There are 15 residues in the CDR3. The ends were cut back, 3 bases at V and 2 bases at J, with 14 bases in the middle. CDR3 residues: CASSFGRGAPYEQYF. CDR3 DNA: TGTGCCAGCAGTTTTGGACGGGGGGCGCCCTACGAGCAGTACTTC.

The table lists this clonotype with a few counts. The chain has TRBV2 and TRBJ2-7; possible D gene TRBD1, 6 bases. This CDR3 spans 17 amino acids. Germline-derived CDR1 and CDR2 are SNHLY and FYNNEI. Trimming took off 6 bases at V and 7 bases at J, with 28 bases between the two ends. The CDR3 here is CASRAFAAGTLTSEQYF. The CDR3 DNA follows: TGTGCCAGCAGGGCCTTTGCGGCCGGGACACTCACTTCGGAGCAGTACTTC.

This clonotype has ten or more counts. The J gene is TRBJ2-1, the V gene TRBV28; 12 bases line up with TRBD2. The ends lost 6 bases at V and 0 bases at J; junction bases unmatched: 3. The CDR3 runs to 16 residues. Germline V gene lookup returns CDR1 MDHEN and CDR2 SYDVKM. CDR3 loop: CASSVTSGGSYNEQFF. Here the CDR3 DNA reads TGTGCCAGCAGCGTGACTAGCGGGGGCTCCTACAATGAGCAGTTCTTC.

V and J are TRBV18 and TRBJ2-1, with 7 bases identical to TRBD2. The CDR3 is made up of 14 amino acids. Unmatched junction bases numbered 4, after V lost 1 base and J lost 7 bases. Germline V gene sequence: CDR1 KGHSH, CDR2 LQKENI. DNA for the CDR3: TGTGCCAGCTCACCACAGCGGGAAGGGAATGAGCAGTTCTTC. Its translation is CASSPQREGNEQFF.

In nucleotides, the CDR3 is TGTGCCAGCATCCTTACCTACACAGATACGCAGTATTTT. This encodes CASILTYTDTQYF. V gene TRBV2 combines with J gene TRBJ2-3; D is ambiguous. Trimming took 7 bases from V and 2 from J, leaving 10 bases between them. The CDR3 totals 13 residues. Germline assignment: CDR1 SNHLY and CDR2 FYNNEI.

V and J are TRBV12-3 or TRBV12-4 and TRBJ1-6; 8 nucleotides line up with TRBD1. V shed 4 bases, J shed 9 bases, and the junction held 5 bases outside the gene matches. CDR3 length: 14 amino acids. The CDR3 sequence: CASSWTGQGSPLHF. CDR3 sequence (DNA): TGTGCCAGCAGTTGGACAGGGCAGGGTTCACCCCTCCACTTT.

As concerns this clonotype: The junction departs from the called germline gene at one end, perhaps through a read error. The chain employs TRBV4-1 and TRBJ1-1; 7 bases are a match to TRBD1. Germline V gene lookup returns CDR1 MGHRA and CDR2 YSYEKL. The CDR3 is made up of 16 amino acids. The CDR3 DNA is TGTGCCAGCAGCCAAGGCCCCGGGACAGCGAACACTGAATCTTTCTTT. Its translation: CASSQGPGTANTESFF.

This chain connects TRBV27 to TRBJ1-5, with no clear D. This CDR3 contains 15 residues. Trimming cost V 7 bases and J 4 bases, with 17 bases left between them. Germline CDR1 MNHEY, CDR2 SMNVEV (reference sequence). The DNA of the CDR3 is TGTGCCAGCAAACCCCGAGGACGGCCTAATCAGCCCCAGCATTTT. It translates to CASKPRGRPNQPQHF.

This clonotype was seen a handful of times. The chain combines TRBV4-1 with TRBJ1-4; 7 bases map to TRBD1. Germline trimming cut 2 bases from V and 8 bases from J; bases unmatched to any gene: 8. The CDR3 spans 15 residues. The germline V gene has CDR1 MGHRA and CDR2 YSYEKL. CDR3 amino acids: CASSQTGTVKEKLFF. CDR3 DNA sequence: TGCGCCAGCAGCCAAACGGGGACAGTGAAGGAAAAACTGTTTTTT.

This clonotype was seen repeatedly, ten times or more. This chain links TRBV7-2 with TRBJ2-3, with TRBD1 matching 7 bases. V was pared by 5 bases and J by 5 bases, with 7 bases of the junction left unmatched. The V gene's germline CDR1 is SGHTA and CDR2 FQGNSA. The CDR3 has 14 amino acids. The CDR3 DNA sequence: TGTGCCAGCAGCCGCAGGGGGACCCGAGATACGCAGTATTTT. As protein: CASSRRGTRDTQYF.

In this sample, this clonotype turned up many times. CDR3 nucleotides: TGTGCCAGCAGCTTCACCAGACTAGCGGGGACCCCTTACGAGCAGTACTTC. Translating gives CASSFTRLAGTPYEQYF. V usage is TRBV7-2 and J usage is TRBJ2-7, with 11 bases lining up with TRBD2. Per germline, CDR1 SGHTA and CDR2 FQGNSA. The CDR3 is made up of 17 amino acids. V lost 3 bases to trimming and J lost 4 bases; unmatched junction nucleotides: 11.

This clonotype was detected many times. This sequence joins TRBV24-1 and TRBJ2-1; the D is unclear. The germline gives CDR1 KGHDR, CDR2 SFDVKD. The V gene lost 9 bases and the J gene lost 10 bases, with 15 bases spanning the gap. The CDR3 covers 12 residues. CDR3: CATGDLIGEQFF. In nucleotides, the CDR3 is TGTGCCACCGGGGATCTTATCGGGGAGCAGTTCTTC.

This clonotype was recorded many times. This chain uses TRBV13 with TRBJ1-2; possibly TRBD1 for D (5 bases). The V end lost 4 bases, the J end lost 2 bases, and 14 bases lay between the germline ends. Germline CDR1 is PRHDT and CDR2 is FYEKMQ (reference sequence). The length of the CDR3 is 15 residues. CDR3 sequence reads: CASSSPWGPNYGYTF. DNA of the CDR3: TGTGCCAGCAGCTCCCCCTGGGGACCCAACTATGGCTACACCTTC.

This clonotype was recorded many times. V is TRBV4-2 and J is TRBJ1-2, with 8 bases lining up with TRBD1. The germline V gene has CDR1 LGHNA and CDR2 YNFKEQ. The CDR3 is 15 amino acids. The J segment lost 3 bases and the V segment lost 0 bases, leaving 3 bases of the junction unmatched. The CDR3 protein is CASSQDRGHDYGYTF. The CDR3 nucleotides are TGTGCCAGCAGCCAAGACAGGGGGCACGACTATGGCTACACCTTC.

In this sample, this clonotype turned up many times. The chain carries TRBV12-3 or TRBV12-4 and TRBJ2-5; D gene unclear. The CDR3 length is 13 residues. V lost 3 bases to trimming and J lost 5 bases, with 10 bases between them. The CDR3 loop is CASSFPRVETQYF. The CDR3 nucleotides read TGTGCCAGCAGTTTCCCCCGGGTGGAGACCCAGTACTTC.

This clonotype was counted many times. The rearrangement uses TRBV7-2 and TRBJ2-1; 12 bases fit TRBD2. The germline V gene encodes CDR1 SGHTA and CDR2 FQGNSA. The CDR3 runs 15 residues. Trimming removed 3 bases from V and 8 bases from J; junction bases left unmatched: 5. CDR3: CASSLTSGRKYEQFF. The CDR3 nucleotides are TGTGCCAGCAGCTTGACTAGCGGGAGAAAGTATGAGCAGTTCTTC.

This clonotype has at least ten counts. The CDR3 DNA follows: TGTGCCAGCAGAGGACTAGCGGGGAATTACAATGAGCAGTTCTTC. Translated, it gives CASRGLAGNYNEQFF. V and J are TRBV7-8 and TRBJ2-1; 12 bases line up with TRBD2. The CDR3 has 15 residues. The V gene end was trimmed by 6 bases and the J gene end by 4 bases; junction bases not matched to a gene: 4. Per the germline V gene, CDR1 is SGHVS and CDR2 is FQNEAQ.